Shown below are 5 T cell receptor beta chains from a single sample sequenced in a study of blood T cell repertoires in COVID-19 (TCRdb year 2020). Library prep was done by the immunoSEQ multiplex PCR assay. TCRdb stores this immuneACCESS table with in-frame sequences only. Part of the clones is absent; in the studies checked, under half of the shortfall reflects unresolved V genes, and no reason is known for the rest. This sample is represented by 400,000 to 450,000 clones; 70% to 90% of them were singletons. The ten largest clones represent roughly 0.76% of the sample. The material sequenced was peripheral blood. The receptors were sampled from a man between 18 and 35 years old with COVID-19, enrolled during active disease.

The chain combines TRBV10-3 with TRBJ1-1; D not resolved. Trimming stripped 6 bases from V and 4 bases from J, with 18 bases between. The CDR3 sequence is 15 residues long. From germline, CDR1 is ENHRY and CDR2 SYGVKD. DNA of the CDR3: TGTGCCATCAGGCGGCAGGTCACGGAGGGCACTGAAGCTTTCTTT. It specifies CAIRRQVTEGTEAFF.

This chain links TRBV6-1 with TRBJ1-5, with D perhaps matching TRBD1 (6 bases). Germline lookup yields CDR1 MNHNS and CDR2 SASEGT. Trimming cost V 3 bases and J 4 bases, with 16 bases left between them. This CDR3 contains 16 residues. CDR3 in amino acids: CASSDTQHTGNQPQHF. DNA for the CDR3: TGTGCCAGCAGTGATACACAACACACAGGGAATCAGCCCCAGCATTTT.

The chain carries TRBV5-4 and TRBJ2-1; possibly TRBD2 for D (5 bases). The CDR3 totals 14 residues. V was pared by 0 bases and J by 8 bases, with 12 bases between. Germline V CDR1 and CDR2: SGHNT, YYREEE (reference sequence). CDR3 loop: CASSLGRVRDEQFF. Written as DNA, the CDR3 is TGTGCCAGCAGCTTGGGGCGGGTTCGGGATGAGCAGTTCTTC.

The V and J genes are TRBV18 and TRBJ1-1; 8 positions match TRBD1. V gave up 3 bases and J gave up 6 bases; unmatched junction bases: 6. CDR3 length: 14 amino acids. Germline V CDR1 and CDR2: KGHSH, LQKENI. Here the CDR3 reads CASSPDRVRSEAFF. CDR3 sequence (DNA): TGTGCCAGCTCACCGGACAGGGTCAGGTCTGAAGCTTTCTTT.

The gene calls are TRBV20-1 and TRBJ2-1, with D maybe TRBD2 (5 bases). From germline, CDR1 is DFQATT and CDR2 SNEGSKA (reference sequence). CDR3 length: 14 amino acids. V lost 3 bases and J 0 bases, leaving 9 bases between the germline ends. CDR3: CSASSGISYNEQFF. The CDR3 DNA is TGCAGTGCTAGTTCGGGGATCTCCTACAATGAGCAGTTCTTC.